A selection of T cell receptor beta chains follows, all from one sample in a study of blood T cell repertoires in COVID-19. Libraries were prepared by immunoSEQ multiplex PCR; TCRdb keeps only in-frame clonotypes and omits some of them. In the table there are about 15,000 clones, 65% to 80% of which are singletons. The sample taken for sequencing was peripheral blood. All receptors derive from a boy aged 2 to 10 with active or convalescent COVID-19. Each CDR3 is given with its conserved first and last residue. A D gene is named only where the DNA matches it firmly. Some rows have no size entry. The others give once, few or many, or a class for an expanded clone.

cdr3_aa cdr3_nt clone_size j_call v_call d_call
CASSMTGEQNQPQHF TGTGCCAGTAGTATGACAGGGGAACAAAATCAGCCCCAGCATTTT . TRBJ1-5 TRBV19 TRBD1
CASLNDSAGVDTQYF TGTGCCAGCCTTAACGATAGCGCTGGCGTGGATACGCAGTATTTT . TRBJ2-3 TRBV6-4 .
CASSQFMNTEAFF TGCGCCAGCAGCCAATTCATGAACACTGAAGCTTTCTTT . TRBJ1-1 TRBV4-1 .
CASSYLAGNNEQFF TGTGCCAGCAGTTACTTGGCGGGGAACAATGAGCAGTTCTTC few TRBJ2-1 TRBV6-6 .
CASSPHLGQGNEKLFF TGTGCCAGCAGCCCCCACCTGGGACAGGGTAATGAAAAACTGTTTTTT . TRBJ1-4 TRBV11-2 TRBD1
CASSQDWGGEKLFF TGTGCCAGCAGCCAAGATTGGGGGGGGGAAAAACTGTTTTTT . TRBJ1-4 TRBV4-2 .
CASSPRVLSYEQYF TGTGCCAGCAGCCCCAGGGTCCTCTCCTACGAGCAGTACTTC . TRBJ2-7 TRBV6-2/TRBV6-3 .
CASSQAFGRGQTGELFF TGCGCCAGCAGCCAAGCTTTCGGGAGGGGGCAAACCGGGGAGCTGTTTTTT medium-sized TRBJ2-2 TRBV4-3 .
CASLEANQPQHF TGTGCCAGCCTGGAGGCGAATCAGCCCCAGCATTTT . TRBJ1-5 TRBV28 .
CASSLGSETDTQYF TGTGCCAGCAGTTTGGGGAGTGAGACAGATACGCAGTATTTT . TRBJ2-3 TRBV27 .
CASSLNGRQGNEQYF TGTGCCAGCAGCTTAAATGGGAGGCAGGGAAACGAGCAGTACTTC once TRBJ2-7 TRBV7-6 .
CAWSPTQVSDTGELFF TGTGCCTGGAGTCCTACACAGGTTTCGGACACCGGGGAGCTGTTTTTT . TRBJ2-2 TRBV30 .
CASSSRDRGLFLGTDTQYF TGTGCCAGCAGTTCCCGGGACAGGGGGCTATTTCTAGGGACAGATACGCAGTATTTT once TRBJ2-3 TRBV27 TRBD1
CASRYISFGPQHF TGTGCCAGCAGGTATATCAGTTTTGGGCCCCAGCATTTT once TRBJ1-5 TRBV6-5 .
CAWSTWTGDYVEQYF TGTGCCTGGAGCACCTGGACAGGGGACTACGTAGAGCAGTACTTC . TRBJ2-7 TRBV30 TRBD1
CASGLVSSGNTGELFF TGTGCTAGTGGTTTGGTCTCGAGCGGGAACACCGGGGAGCTGTTTTTT . TRBJ2-2 TRBV12-5 .
CASSVDRGYGYTF TGTGCCAGCAGTGTAGACAGGGGCTATGGCTACACCTTC . TRBJ1-2 TRBV6-4 TRBD1
CASSSGSRGIERGYTF TGTGCCAGCAGTTCGGGCTCGAGGGGGATTGAACGAGGCTACACCTTC . TRBJ1-2 TRBV28 .
CASRAANTGELFF TGTGCCAGCAGGGCAGCGAACACCGGGGAGCTGTTTTTT medium-sized TRBJ2-2 TRBV27 .
CASSSGRIGGISYNEQFF TGTGCCAGCAGCTCAGGTAGGATTGGAGGGATCTCCTACAATGAGCAGTTCTTC once TRBJ2-1 TRBV7-2 .
CASTHSLATEQFF TGTGCCAGCACCCATTCCCTAGCTACCGAGCAGTTCTTC few TRBJ2-1 TRBV7-2 .
CASSYSSVIAGALNEQYF TGTGCCAGCAGTTACTCATCGGTGATAGCGGGTGCCCTTAACGAGCAGTACTTC . TRBJ2-7 TRBV6-2/TRBV6-3 TRBD2
CASSLTGVTAPLHF TGTGCCAGCAGCTTAACCGGGGTGACGGCACCCCTCCACTTT . TRBJ1-6 TRBV5-5 .
CAILRGRSPTGELFF TGTGCCATCCTCAGGGGCCGGTCCCCGACCGGGGAGCTGTTTTTT . TRBJ2-2 TRBV28 .
CASSPGTSGYNEQFF TGTGCCAGCAGTCCCGGGACTAGCGGTTACAATGAGCAGTTCTTC . TRBJ2-1 TRBV25-1 TRBD2
CAWSRDSHNEKLFF TGTGCCTGGAGCCGAGACAGCCATAATGAAAAACTGTTTTTT . TRBJ1-4 TRBV30 .
CASSPPTGGNSPLHF TGTGCCAGCAGCCCTCCGACTGGAGGTAATTCACCCCTCCACTTT . TRBJ1-6 TRBV11-2 .
CIVGDRGYGYTF TGCATCGTTGGCGACAGGGGCTATGGCTACACCTTC . TRBJ1-2 TRBV29-1 TRBD1
CATTGADTQYF TGTGCCACCACAGGGGCAGATACGCAGTATTTT . TRBJ2-3 TRBV10-3 TRBD1
CASSPGTANTEAFF TGTGCCAGCTCACCGGGGACAGCCAACACTGAAGCTTTCTTT . TRBJ1-1 TRBV18 TRBD1
CATSDSLRAAEGQPQHF TGTGCCACCAGTGATTCGTTGAGGGCCGCAGAGGGTCAGCCCCAGCATTTT . TRBJ1-5 TRBV24-1 .
CASKVGGSSYNSPLHF TGTGCCAGTAAAGTTGGGGGGAGCTCCTATAATTCACCCCTCCACTTT . TRBJ1-6 TRBV19 .
CASTERGQGRYGYTF TGTGCCAGCACCGAAAGGGGACAGGGGAGGTATGGCTACACCTTC few TRBJ1-2 TRBV6-5 TRBD1
CASSPTTSGEQETQYF TGTGCCAGCAGCCCAACGACTAGCGGGGAACAAGAGACCCAGTACTTC . TRBJ2-5 TRBV28 TRBD2
CASSPGTGGPDSSGANVLTF TGTGCCAGTAGTCCCGGGACAGGGGGCCCCGATTCTTCTGGGGCCAACGTCCTGACTTTC . TRBJ2-6 TRBV19 TRBD1
CASSLGRGYGYTF TGTGCCAGCAGCTTGGGCAGGGGCTATGGCTACACCTTC . TRBJ1-2 TRBV5-6 .
CASSLDRIQPQHF TGTGCCAGCAGCTTAGATAGAATTCAGCCCCAGCATTTT . TRBJ1-5 TRBV11-1 .
CASSLPPRLAGNTGELFF TGTGCCAGCAGCCTCCCCCCGCGACTAGCGGGGAACACCGGGGAGCTGTTTTTT . TRBJ2-2 TRBV7-9 TRBD2
CATSDRSSGSPDTQYF TGTGCCACCAGTGATCGCTCTAGCGGGAGCCCAGATACGCAGTATTTT . TRBJ2-3 TRBV24-1 TRBD2
CASSLSQVSYEQYF TGTGCCAGCAGCTTAAGTCAGGTCTCCTACGAGCAGTACTTC . TRBJ2-7 TRBV7-6 .
CAVRRGGTGELFF TGTGCCGTACGACGGGGTGGGACCGGGGAGCTGTTTTTT . TRBJ2-2 TRBV30 .
CASSGGLATLQGQFF TGTGCCAGCAGTGGGGGACTAGCGACCCTTCAAGGGCAGTTCTTC . TRBJ2-1 TRBV2 TRBD2
CASSDPTQGSNQPQHF TGTGCCAGCAGTGACCCAACCCAGGGTTCCAATCAGCCCCAGCATTTT once TRBJ1-5 TRBV6-1 .
CASSLVPVSSGNTIYF TGTGCCAGCAGCTTAGTCCCTGTCTCAAGCGGAAACACCATATATTTT . TRBJ1-3 TRBV11-2 .
CASSLTPSYNEQFF TGTGCCAGCAGCTTAACCCCTAGCTACAATGAGCAGTTCTTC . TRBJ2-1 TRBV7-8 .
CASNRQGLNTEAFF TGTGCCAGCAACAGACAGGGGCTGAACACTGAAGCTTTCTTT . TRBJ1-1 TRBV2 TRBD1
CADDRTANEKLFF TGTGCCGATGACCGGACAGCTAATGAAAAACTGTTTTTT . TRBJ1-4 TRBV24-1 .
CASSLGSGQGTGELFF TGTGCCAGCAGCTTGGGTTCGGGACAGGGCACCGGGGAGCTGTTTTTT . TRBJ2-2 TRBV5-6 TRBD1
CASSPSRGAVAYGYTF TGTGCCAGCAGCCCGTCCCGGGGGGCAGTCGCTTATGGCTACACCTTC . TRBJ1-2 TRBV5-4 .
CASSVARESYNEQFF TGTGCCAGCAGCGTAGCACGGGAATCCTACAATGAGCAGTTCTTC . TRBJ2-1 TRBV9 .